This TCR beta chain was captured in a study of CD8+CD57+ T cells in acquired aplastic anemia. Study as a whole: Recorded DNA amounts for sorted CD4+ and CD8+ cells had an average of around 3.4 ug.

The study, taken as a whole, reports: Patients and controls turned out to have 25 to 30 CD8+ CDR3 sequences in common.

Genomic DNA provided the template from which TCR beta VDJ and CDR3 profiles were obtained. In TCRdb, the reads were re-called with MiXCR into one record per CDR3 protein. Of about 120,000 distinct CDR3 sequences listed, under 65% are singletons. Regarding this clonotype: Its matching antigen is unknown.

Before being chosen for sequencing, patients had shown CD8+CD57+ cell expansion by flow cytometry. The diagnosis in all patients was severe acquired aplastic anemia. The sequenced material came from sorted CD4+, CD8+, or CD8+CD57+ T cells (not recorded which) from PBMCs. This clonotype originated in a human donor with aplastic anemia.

The CDR3 DNA is TGCAGTGAAGTAGCGGGGGGGAATGAGCAGTACTTC. The encoded protein is CSEVAGGNEQYF. The rearrangement uses TRBV29-1 and TRBJ2-7, with 11 nucleotides matching TRBD2. Germline V lookup: CDR1 SQVTM, CDR2 ANQGSEA. The CDR3 extends over 12 amino acids.